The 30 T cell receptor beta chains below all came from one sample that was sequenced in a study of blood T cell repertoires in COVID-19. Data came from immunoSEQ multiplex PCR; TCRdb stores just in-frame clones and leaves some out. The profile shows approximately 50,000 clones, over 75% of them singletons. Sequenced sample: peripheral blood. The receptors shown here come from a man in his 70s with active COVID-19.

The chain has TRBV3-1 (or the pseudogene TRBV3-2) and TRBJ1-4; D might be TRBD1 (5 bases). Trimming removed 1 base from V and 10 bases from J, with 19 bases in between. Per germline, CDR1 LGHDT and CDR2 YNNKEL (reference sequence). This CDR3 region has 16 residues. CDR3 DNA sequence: TGTGCCAGCAGCCAAGGCCTAGGACAAGATCTCACAAAACTGTTTTTT. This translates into CASSQGLGQDLTKLFF.

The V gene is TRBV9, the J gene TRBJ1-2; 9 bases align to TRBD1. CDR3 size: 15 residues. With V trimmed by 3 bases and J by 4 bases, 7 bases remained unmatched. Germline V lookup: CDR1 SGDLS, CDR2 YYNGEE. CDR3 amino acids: CASSDLTGGSYGYTF. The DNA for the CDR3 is TGTGCCAGCAGCGATTTAACAGGGGGCTCCTATGGCTACACCTTC.

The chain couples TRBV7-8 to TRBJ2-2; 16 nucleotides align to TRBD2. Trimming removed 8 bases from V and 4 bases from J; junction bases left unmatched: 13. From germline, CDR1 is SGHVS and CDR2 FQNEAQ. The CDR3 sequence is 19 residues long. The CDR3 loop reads CASPPPGLAGGWGTGELFF. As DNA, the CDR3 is TGTGCCAGCCCCCCCCCGGGACTAGCGGGGGGGTGGGGCACCGGGGAGCTGTTTTTT.

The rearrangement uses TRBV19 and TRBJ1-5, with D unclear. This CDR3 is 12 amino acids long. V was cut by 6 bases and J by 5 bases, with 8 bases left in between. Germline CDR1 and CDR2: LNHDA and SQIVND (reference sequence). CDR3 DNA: TGTGCCAGTAGCCCCCAGGATCAGCCCCAGCATTTT. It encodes CASSPQDQPQHF.

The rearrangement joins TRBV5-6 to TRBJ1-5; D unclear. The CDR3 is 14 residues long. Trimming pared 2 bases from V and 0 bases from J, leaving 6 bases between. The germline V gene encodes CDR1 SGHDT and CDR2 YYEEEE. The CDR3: CASSLRYSNQPQHF. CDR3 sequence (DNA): TGTGCCAGCAGCTTACGCTATAGCAATCAGCCCCAGCATTTT.

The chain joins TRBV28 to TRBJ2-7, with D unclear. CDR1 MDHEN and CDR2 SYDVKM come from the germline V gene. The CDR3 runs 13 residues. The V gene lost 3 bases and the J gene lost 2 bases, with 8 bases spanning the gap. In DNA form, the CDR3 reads TGTGCCAGCAGTTTCCTTCCCCCCTACGAGCAGTACTTC. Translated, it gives CASSFLPPYEQYF.

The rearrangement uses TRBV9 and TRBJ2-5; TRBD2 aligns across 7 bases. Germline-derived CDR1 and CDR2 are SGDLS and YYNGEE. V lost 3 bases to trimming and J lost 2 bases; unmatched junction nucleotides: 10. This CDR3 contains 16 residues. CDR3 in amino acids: CASSGGAGTGQETQYF. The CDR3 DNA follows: TGTGCCAGCAGCGGGGGAGCGGGGACGGGGCAAGAGACCCAGTACTTC.

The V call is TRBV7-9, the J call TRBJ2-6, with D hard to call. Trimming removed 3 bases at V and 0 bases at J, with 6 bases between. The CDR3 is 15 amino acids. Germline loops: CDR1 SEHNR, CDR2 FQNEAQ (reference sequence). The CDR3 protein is CASSFRFSGANVLTF. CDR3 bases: TGTGCCAGCAGCTTCCGGTTCTCTGGGGCCAACGTCCTGACTTTC. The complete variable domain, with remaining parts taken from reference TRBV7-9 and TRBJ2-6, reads DTGVSQNPRHKITKRGQNVTFRCDPISEHNRLYWYRQTLGQGPEFLTYFQNEAQLEKSRLLSDRFSAERPKGSFSTLEIQRTEQGDSAMYLCASSFRFSGANVLTFGAGSRLTVL.

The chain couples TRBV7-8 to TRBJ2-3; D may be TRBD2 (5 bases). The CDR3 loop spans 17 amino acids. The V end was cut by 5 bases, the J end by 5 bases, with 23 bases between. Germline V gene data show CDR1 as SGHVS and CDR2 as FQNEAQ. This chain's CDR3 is CASSPYRLPSHGDTQYF. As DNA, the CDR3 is TGTGCCAGCAGCCCATACCGACTACCAAGCCACGGAGATACGCAGTATTTT.

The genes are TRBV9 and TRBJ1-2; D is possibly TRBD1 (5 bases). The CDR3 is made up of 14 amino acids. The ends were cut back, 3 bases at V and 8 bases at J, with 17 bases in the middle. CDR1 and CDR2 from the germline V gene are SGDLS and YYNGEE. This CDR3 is CASSASAGMFGYTF. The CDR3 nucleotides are TGTGCCAGCAGCGCGTCGGCAGGGATGTTCGGCTACACCTTC.

The CDR3 spells CASSQGDYRGETQYF. CDR3 nucleotide sequence: TGCGCCAGCAGCCAAGGGGACTATCGGGGAGAGACCCAGTACTTC. The chain uses TRBV23-1 and TRBJ2-5, with 7 nucleotides matching TRBD2. TRBV23-1 belongs to the ORF category, with a function that is uncertain. The CDR3 sequence is 15 residues long. With V trimmed by 6 bases and J by 4 bases, 11 bases remained unmatched.

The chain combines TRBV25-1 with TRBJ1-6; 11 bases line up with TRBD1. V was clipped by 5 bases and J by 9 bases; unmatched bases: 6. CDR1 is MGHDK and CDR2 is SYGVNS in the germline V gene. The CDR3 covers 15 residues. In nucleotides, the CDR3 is TGTGCCAGCAGTTGGGACAGGGGGGAAGGTTCACCCCTCCACTTT. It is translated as CASSWDRGEGSPLHF. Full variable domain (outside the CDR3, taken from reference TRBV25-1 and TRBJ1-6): EADIYQTPRYLVIGTGKKITLECSQTMGHDKMYWYQQDPGMELHLIHYSYGVNSTEKGDLSSESTVSRIRTEHFPLTLESARPSHTSQYLCASSWDRGEGSPLHFGNGTRLTVT.

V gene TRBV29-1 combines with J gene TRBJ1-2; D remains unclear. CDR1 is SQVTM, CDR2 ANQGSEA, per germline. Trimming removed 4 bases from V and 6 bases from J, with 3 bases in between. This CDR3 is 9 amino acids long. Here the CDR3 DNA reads TGCAGCGTTGCGGATGGCTACACCTTC. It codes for CSVADGYTF.

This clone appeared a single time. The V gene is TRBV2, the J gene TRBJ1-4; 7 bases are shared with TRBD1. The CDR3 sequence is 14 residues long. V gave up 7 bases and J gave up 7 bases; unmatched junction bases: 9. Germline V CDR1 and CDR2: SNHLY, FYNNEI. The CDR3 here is CASTLQGSIEKLFF. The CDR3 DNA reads TGTGCCAGCACCCTACAGGGGAGTATTGAAAAACTGTTTTTT. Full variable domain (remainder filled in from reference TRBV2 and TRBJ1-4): EPEVTQTPSHQVTQMGQEVILRCVPISNHLYFYWYRQILGQKVEFLVSFYNNEISEKSEIFDDQFSVERPDGSNFTLKIRSTKLEDSAMYFCASTLQGSIEKLFFGSGTQLSVL.

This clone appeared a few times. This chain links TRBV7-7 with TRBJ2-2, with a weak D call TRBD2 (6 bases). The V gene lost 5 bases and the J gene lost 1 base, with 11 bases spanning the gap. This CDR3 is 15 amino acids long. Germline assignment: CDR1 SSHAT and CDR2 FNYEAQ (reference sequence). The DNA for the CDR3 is TGTGCCAGCAGCCCGACCGGGGGGAACACCGGGGAGCTGTTTTTT. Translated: CASSPTGGNTGELFF.

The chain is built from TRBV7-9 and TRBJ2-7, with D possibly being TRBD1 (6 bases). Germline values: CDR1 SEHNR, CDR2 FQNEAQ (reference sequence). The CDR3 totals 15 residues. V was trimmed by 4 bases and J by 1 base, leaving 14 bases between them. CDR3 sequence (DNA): TGTGCCAGCAGCTCTAAAACCGGGACATCCTACGAGCAGTACTTC. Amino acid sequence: CASSSKTGTSYEQYF.

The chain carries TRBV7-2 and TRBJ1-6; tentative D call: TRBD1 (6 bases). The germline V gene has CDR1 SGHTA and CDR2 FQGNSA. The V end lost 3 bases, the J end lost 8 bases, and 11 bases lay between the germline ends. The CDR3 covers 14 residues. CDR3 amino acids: CASSFGTRDSPLHF. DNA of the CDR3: TGTGCCAGCAGCTTTGGGACAAGAGATTCACCCCTCCACTTT.

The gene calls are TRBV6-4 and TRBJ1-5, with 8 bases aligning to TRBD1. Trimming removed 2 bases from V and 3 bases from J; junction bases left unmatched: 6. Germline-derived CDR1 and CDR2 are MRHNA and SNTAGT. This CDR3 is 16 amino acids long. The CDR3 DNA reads TGTGCCAGCAGTGACACAGGGACAGGCCTCAATCAGCCCCAGCATTTT. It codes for CASSDTGTGLNQPQHF.

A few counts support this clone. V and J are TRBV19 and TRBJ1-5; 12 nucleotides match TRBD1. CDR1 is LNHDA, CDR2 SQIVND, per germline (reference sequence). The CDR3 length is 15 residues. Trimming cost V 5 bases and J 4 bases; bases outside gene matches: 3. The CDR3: CASSWDRGRNQPQHF. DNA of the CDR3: TGTGCCAGTAGTTGGGACAGGGGGCGAAATCAGCCCCAGCATTTT.

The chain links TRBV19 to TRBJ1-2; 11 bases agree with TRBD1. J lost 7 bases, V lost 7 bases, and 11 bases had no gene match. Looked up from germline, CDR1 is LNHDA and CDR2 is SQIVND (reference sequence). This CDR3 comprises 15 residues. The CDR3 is CASTLSPGQGVGYTF. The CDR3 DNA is TGTGCCAGTACCCTAAGTCCGGGACAGGGGGTTGGCTACACCTTC.

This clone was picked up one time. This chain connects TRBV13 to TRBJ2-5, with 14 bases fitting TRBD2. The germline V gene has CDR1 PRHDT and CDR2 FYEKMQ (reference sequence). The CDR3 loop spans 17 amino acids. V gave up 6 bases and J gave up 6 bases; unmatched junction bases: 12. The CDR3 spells CASRMTSGGAFEKTQYF. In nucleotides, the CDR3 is TGTGCCAGCAGAATGACTAGCGGGGGGGCCTTTGAAAAGACCCAGTACTTC. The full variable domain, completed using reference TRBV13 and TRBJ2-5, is AAGVIQSPRHLIKEKRETATLKCYPIPRHDTVYWYQQGPGQDPQFLISFYEKMQSDKGSIPDRFSAQQFSDYHSELNMSSLELGDSALYFCASRMTSGGAFEKTQYFGPGTRLLVL.

The CDR3 is CASSYLGQGANQPQHF. CDR3 sequence (DNA): TGTGCCAGCAGTTACCTCGGACAGGGGGCCAATCAGCCCCAGCATTTT. The chain has TRBV6-5 and TRBJ1-5; 11 nucleotides match TRBD1. The CDR3 covers 16 residues. J gave up 3 bases and V 2 bases, and 3 bases lay outside the gene matches. From germline, CDR1 is MNHEY and CDR2 SVGAGI.

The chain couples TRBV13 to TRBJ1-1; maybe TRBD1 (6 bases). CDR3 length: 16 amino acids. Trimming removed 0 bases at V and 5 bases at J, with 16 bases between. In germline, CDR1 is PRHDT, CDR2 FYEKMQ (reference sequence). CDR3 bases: TGTGCCAGCAGCTTAGGGCCCGGACAGAAAGAGACTGAAGCTTTCTTT. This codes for CASSLGPGQKETEAFF.

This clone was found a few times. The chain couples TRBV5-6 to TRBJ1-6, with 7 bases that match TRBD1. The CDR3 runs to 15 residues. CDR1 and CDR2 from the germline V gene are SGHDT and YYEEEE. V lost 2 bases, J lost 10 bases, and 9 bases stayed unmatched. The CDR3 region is CASSFIPTGRSPLHF. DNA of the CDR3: TGTGCCAGCAGCTTCATCCCGACAGGGCGCTCACCCCTCCACTTT.

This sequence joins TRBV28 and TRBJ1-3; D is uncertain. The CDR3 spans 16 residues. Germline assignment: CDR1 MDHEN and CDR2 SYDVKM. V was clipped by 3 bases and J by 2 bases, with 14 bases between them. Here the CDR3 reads CASSFSLGVAGNTIYF. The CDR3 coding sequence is TGTGCCAGCAGTTTTAGTCTTGGAGTGGCTGGAAACACCATATATTTT.

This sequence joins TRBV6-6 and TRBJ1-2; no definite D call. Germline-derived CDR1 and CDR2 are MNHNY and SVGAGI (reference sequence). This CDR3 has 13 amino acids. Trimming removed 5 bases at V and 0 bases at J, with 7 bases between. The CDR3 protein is CASSPRSNYGYTF. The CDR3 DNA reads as TGTGCCAGCAGTCCGCGGTCTAACTATGGCTACACCTTC.

In nucleotides, the CDR3 is TGTGCCTTAAGGACAGGGCCGACACCCCTCCACTTT. Its protein is CALRTGPTPLHF. The V call is TRBV30, the J call TRBJ1-6; 8 bases map to TRBD1. V gave up 7 bases and J gave up 11 bases; unmatched junction bases: 7. CDR1 is GTSNPN, CDR2 SVGIG, per germline (reference sequence). The CDR3 covers 12 residues.

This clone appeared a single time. CDR3 in DNA: TGTGCCAGCAGCTTGGGGAGTGGGTTGGGAGAGACCCAGTACTTC. Amino acid sequence: CASSLGSGLGETQYF. The genes are TRBV5-4 and TRBJ2-5; no clear D. Trimming removed 0 bases from V and 4 bases from J, with 13 bases in between. Looked up from germline, CDR1 is SGHNT and CDR2 is YYREEE (reference sequence). CDR3 length: 15 residues.

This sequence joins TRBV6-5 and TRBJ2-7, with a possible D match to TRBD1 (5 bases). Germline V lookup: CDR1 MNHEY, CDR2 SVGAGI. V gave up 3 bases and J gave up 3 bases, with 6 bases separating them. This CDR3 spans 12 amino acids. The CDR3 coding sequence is TGTGCCAGCAGTTATCAGGGCTACGAGCAGTACTTC. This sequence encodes CASSYQGYEQYF.

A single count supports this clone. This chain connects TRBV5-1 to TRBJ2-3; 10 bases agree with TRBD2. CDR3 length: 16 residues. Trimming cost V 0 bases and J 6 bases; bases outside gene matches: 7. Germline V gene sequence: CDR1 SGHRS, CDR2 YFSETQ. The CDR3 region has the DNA TGCGCCAGCAGCTTGGATGTAGCGGGGGGCCACGATACGCAGTATTTT. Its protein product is CASSLDVAGGHDTQYF.